This section outlines one T cell receptor (beta chain) sequence together with its context. Participants' reported clinical history set cohort assignment. Donors of Cohort 3 who recovered were those that had two negative PCRs, clearance, or symptom resolution. This entry belongs to a study of blood T cell repertoires in COVID-19. About the study: Whether acute or convalescent, the COVID-19 samples came from the United States, Italy and Spain.

Germline-derived CDR1 and CDR2 are SGHNT and YYREEE (reference sequence). Germline trimming cut 4 bases from V and 4 bases from J; bases unmatched to any gene: 7. The CDR3 has 14 residues. The authors' processing: Amplifying reference gene primers gave estimates of nucleated cell counts. TCRdb's table, derived via immunoSEQ multiplex PCR, lists solely in-frame clones and lacks some. V, J and clone size derive from that table, while D and trimming were established from the DNA sequence. This table has around 120,000 clones, approximately 86% appearing once. V usage is TRBV5-4 and J usage is TRBJ2-5; TRBD1 matches 7 bases. The source of this sequence is a woman between 45 and 65 years old who had recovered from COVID-19. Source material: PBMCs or T cells enriched from blood (not recorded which). Here the CDR3 DNA reads TGTGCCAGCAGCACAAGGACAGGAGGAGAGACCCAGTACTTC. Protein sequence: CASSTRTGGETQYF. Looking up the rest from reference TRBV5-4 and TRBJ2-5 gives the full variable domain: ETGVTQSPTHLIKTRGQQVTLRCSSQSGHNTVSWYQQALGQGPQFIFQYYREEENGRGNFPPRFSGLQFPNYSSELNVNALELDDSALYLCASSTRTGGETQYFGPGTRLLVL.